Each of the 23 T cell receptor beta chains below was sequenced from the same sample in a study of cytomegalovirus exposure and HLA in healthy donors. It was with 60 Vbeta and 13 Jbeta primers that the PCR ran. The assay was immunoSEQ multiplex PCR, and TCRdb's table has in-frame clones only and misses some. Among about 140,000 clones listed, approximately 87% were seen once. The sequenced material came from PBMCs. These TCRs come from a woman in her 30s in good health and CMV-seronegative.

The chain has TRBV10-1 and TRBJ2-5; 7 bases match TRBD2. The germline gives CDR1 WNHNN, CDR2 SYGVQD (reference sequence). The CDR3 consists of 13 residues. V lost 10 bases, J lost 6 bases, and 11 bases stayed unmatched. For the CDR3, the DNA is TGCGCCACTAAGTCGGGAGGCACGAAGACCCAGTACTTC. As protein: CATKSGGTKTQYF.

The chain couples TRBV7-9 to TRBJ1-2; D remains unclear. The CDR3 has 14 residues. CDR1 is SEHNR and CDR2 is FQNEAQ in the germline V gene (reference sequence). V was shortened by 2 bases and J by 1 base, with 8 bases between the two germline ends. The CDR3 region has the DNA TGTGCCAGCAGCTTATCAGTCCTTAACTATGGCTACACCTTC. Its translation is CASSLSVLNYGYTF.

The DNA of the CDR3 is TGTGCCAGCACCCTCCGGGACAGAATTAACTATGGCTACACCTTC. The encoded protein is CASTLRDRINYGYTF. The chain links TRBV21-1 to TRBJ1-2; the table names TRBD1, a call not compared with the DNA. TRBV21-1 is labeled a pseudogene. This CDR3 is 15 amino acids long.

The chain recombines TRBV18 with TRBJ1-1; 7 nucleotides line up with TRBD1. Germline CDR1 is KGHSH and CDR2 is LQKENI. Germline trimming cut 0 bases from V and 1 base from J; bases unmatched to any gene: 2. The CDR3 is made up of 15 amino acids. The CDR3 region is CASSPPRQGNTEAFF. Written as DNA, the CDR3 is TGTGCCAGCTCACCACCGAGACAGGGGAACACTGAAGCTTTCTTT.

This clone appeared once. This sequence joins TRBV30 and TRBJ2-7; 10 nucleotides line up with TRBD1. CDR1 GTSNPN and CDR2 SVGIG come from the germline V gene (reference sequence). The CDR3 extends over 15 amino acids. Unmatched junction bases numbered 5, after V lost 0 bases and J lost 3 bases. The CDR3: CAWSVPGQGLYEQYF. CDR3 nucleotides: TGTGCCTGGAGTGTACCGGGACAGGGGCTCTACGAGCAGTACTTC.

Only a few counts were recorded for this clone. The chain links TRBV5-1 to TRBJ1-3; D not certain. CDR1 is SGHRS, CDR2 YFSETQ, per germline. This CDR3 is built from 14 residues. The ends were cut back, 0 bases at V and 4 bases at J, with 8 bases in the middle. CDR3 DNA: TGCGCCAGCAGCTTGGGACCCGGGGGAAACACCATATATTTT. Translating gives CASSLGPGGNTIYF.

The chain recombines TRBV4-3 with TRBJ2-7; 10 nucleotides align to TRBD2. Germline V gene lookup returns CDR1 LGHNA and CDR2 YSLEER. The V and J ends lost 0 bases and 5 bases, in that order; junction bases with no gene match: 16. The CDR3 contains 19 residues. Here the CDR3 DNA reads TGCGCCAGCAGCCAAGATCTTTTGCAACGAGCGGGGGGGTTAAACGAGCAGTACTTC. Translating gives CASSQDLLQRAGGLNEQYF.

The table lists this clone with a count of one. The chain has TRBV6-7 and TRBJ2-6, with unresolved D. TRBV6-7 is annotated as an ORF whose role is uncertain. Trimming pared 6 bases from V and 0 bases from J, leaving 18 bases between. The CDR3 length is 18 residues. The CDR3 reads CASSQVGRPSSGANVLTF. CDR3 DNA sequence: TGTGCCAGCAGCCAGGTCGGAAGGCCAAGCTCTGGGGCCAACGTCCTGACTTTC.

The J gene is TRBJ2-1, the V gene TRBV9, with 9 bases identical to TRBD2. In germline, CDR1 is SGDLS, CDR2 YYNGEE. CDR3 length equals 15 residues. J gave up 2 bases and V 4 bases, and 4 bases lay outside the gene matches. CDR3 in DNA: TGTGCCAGCAGCATAGCGGGAGCGACCTACAATGAGCAGTTCTTC. The encoded protein is CASSIAGATYNEQFF.

The rearrangement links TRBV29-1 to TRBJ2-7; weak D call: TRBD2 (6 bases). CDR1 SQVTM and CDR2 ANQGSEA come from the germline V gene. V was trimmed by 4 bases and J by 2 bases, leaving 15 bases between them. The CDR3 is made up of 14 amino acids. CDR3 loop: CSVVSAGRPYEQYF. CDR3 DNA: TGCAGCGTTGTTTCGGCGGGACGGCCCTACGAGCAGTACTTC.

This chain uses TRBV5-6 with TRBJ2-2; 7 bases match TRBD1. CDR3 size: 15 residues. J gave up 7 bases and V 3 bases, and 9 bases lay outside the gene matches. Germline values: CDR1 SGHDT, CDR2 YYEEEE. DNA of the CDR3: TGTGCCAGCAGCTCCCTTGACAGGGTAAACGGGGAGCTGTTTTTT. It yields the protein CASSSLDRVNGELFF.

This clone was seen once. V gene TRBV5-1 combines with J gene TRBJ2-1; 14 bases match TRBD2. CDR1 is SGHRS, CDR2 YFSETQ, per germline. The CDR3 extends over 17 amino acids. J gave up 9 bases and V 0 bases, and 8 bases lay outside the gene matches. As DNA, the CDR3 is TGCGCCAGCAGCTTGGCCCCGGAGACTAGCGGGAGGGGTGAGCAGTTCTTC. Amino acid sequence: CASSLAPETSGRGEQFF.

Only one count was recorded for this clone. The CDR3 sequence is CASSREGLAYNEQFF. The CDR3 nucleotides are TGTGCCAGCAGCAGAGAGGGACTAGCGTACAATGAGCAGTTCTTC. The chain is built from TRBV7-2 and TRBJ2-1; 10 bases are shared with TRBD2. Trimming cost V 5 bases and J 4 bases; bases outside gene matches: 5. CDR3 length: 15 residues. Germline CDR1 reads SGHTA; CDR2 reads FQGNSA.

The V gene is TRBV6-1, the J gene TRBJ2-5; D might be TRBD2 (6 bases). The tail of the sequence fits TRBJ2-7 better, so the J call may be wrong. The CDR3 has 16 amino acids. Per the germline V gene, CDR1 is MNHNS and CDR2 is SASEGT. The CDR3 is CASSGSEGMWSYEQYF. In nucleotides, the CDR3 is TGTGCCAGCAGTGGTTCGGAGGGCATGTGGTCCTACGAGCAGTACTTC.

This clone appeared a single time. V is TRBV4-1 and J is TRBJ1-5; D uncertain. This CDR3 comprises 16 residues. V lost 0 bases and J lost 3, with 12 bases in between. Germline lookup yields CDR1 MGHRA and CDR2 YSYEKL. The CDR3 here is CASSQEVWQNNQPQHF. For the CDR3, the DNA is TGCGCCAGCAGCCAAGAAGTCTGGCAGAACAATCAGCCCCAGCATTTT.

The chain combines TRBV28 with TRBJ2-5; D not resolved. The DNA end is more similar to TRBJ2-7, so the J call may be wrong. The CDR3 is made up of 14 amino acids. Germline CDR1 is MDHEN and CDR2 is SYDVKM. Written as DNA, the CDR3 is TGTGCCAGCAGACGAGCGCGGTCTCTAATCGAGCAGTACTTC. Translated: CASRRARSLIEQYF.

The chain uses TRBV7-6 and TRBJ2-3, with a tentative D call TRBD1 (5 bases). Per the germline V gene, CDR1 is SGHVS and CDR2 is FNYEAQ. This CDR3 comprises 15 residues. V gave up 0 bases and J gave up 7 bases, with 14 bases separating them. CDR3 nucleotide sequence: TGTGCCAGCAGCTTAGCCCCACGGCAGGGAAATACGCAGTATTTT. Translating gives CASSLAPRQGNTQYF. Full variable domain (remainder filled in from reference TRBV7-6 and TRBJ2-3): GAGVSQSPRYKVTKRGQDVALRCDPISGHVSLYWYRQALGQGPEFLTYFNYEAQQDKSGLPNDRFSAERPEGSISTLTIQRTEQRDSAMYRCASSLAPRQGNTQYFGPGTRLTVL.

The rearrangement links TRBV4-1 to TRBJ1-3; TRBD1 matches at 9 bases. Trimming took 4 bases from V and 4 from J; bases not matched to a gene: 5. CDR3 length: 15 residues. Germline CDR1 MGHRA, CDR2 YSYEKL. The CDR3 protein is CASSPTGGIGNTIYF. CDR3 nucleotide sequence: TGCGCCAGCAGCCCAACAGGGGGCATAGGAAACACCATATATTTT.

V gene TRBV6-5 combines with J gene TRBJ1-3; D is unclear. Germline V gene data show CDR1 as MNHEY and CDR2 as SVGAGI. The CDR3 length is 16 residues. Trimming took 0 bases from V and 1 from J, leaving 10 bases between them. CDR3 sequence reads: CASSYSRQVSGNTIYF. CDR3 DNA: TGTGCCAGCAGTTACTCAAGGCAGGTGTCTGGAAACACCATATATTTT.

V usage is TRBV19 and J usage is TRBJ2-1, with TRBD2 identical over 9 bases. The germline V gene has CDR1 LNHDA and CDR2 SQIVND (reference sequence). The trim removed 6 bases at V and 10 bases at J, leaving 13 bases unmatched. CDR3 size: 15 residues. CDR3 amino acids: CASSSTGLAGNEQFF. For the CDR3, the DNA is TGTGCCAGTAGCTCAACGGGGCTAGCGGGAAACGAGCAGTTCTTC.

The table lists this clone with a count of one. The CDR3, as DNA: TGTGCCAGCAGCGTAGAAGCGGCTCCCTATGGCTACACCTTC. It encodes CASSVEAAPYGYTF. The chain employs TRBV9 and TRBJ1-2; D is undetermined. The CDR3 covers 14 residues. V dropped 0 bases and J dropped 4 bases, with 10 bases sitting between them. The germline V gene has CDR1 SGDLS and CDR2 YYNGEE.

In the case of this clone: The junction does not match germline at one end; this may be a read error. The chain recombines TRBV5-1 with TRBJ2-6; 8 positions agree with TRBD1. The CDR3 is 17 residues long. Germline V gene data show CDR1 as SGHRS and CDR2 as YFSETQ. The CDR3 loop reads CAGSFQGANSGANVLTF. The CDR3 DNA is TGCGCCGGCAGCTTTCAGGGGGCAAATTCTGGGGCCAACGTCCTGACTTTC.

The V call is TRBV10-3, the J call TRBJ2-5, with a possible D match to TRBD2 (5 bases). The J call may be mistaken, given a closer DNA end match to TRBJ2-7. The germline gives CDR1 ENHRY, CDR2 SYGVKD. The CDR3 extends over 12 amino acids. CDR3 DNA sequence: TGTGCCATCAGTGGTGGGAGTTACGAGCAGTACTTC. The encoded protein is CAISGGSYEQYF.